This T cell receptor (beta chain) was recovered during a study of vaccination and CD4 T cells after COVID-19. Whole-study context: Two of the convalescents were Hispanic, and the group consisted of six males and four females. A median of approximately 75 days (range 14 to 241) separated dose two from the taking of post-vaccine samples.

Sequence data for DNA of cultured CD4+ T cells were generated by the Oncomine TCR Beta short-read assay. Each CDR3 protein is one row after TCRdb ran MiXCR on the PCR reads. The sample consists of approximately 25,000 distinct CDR3 sequences, around 62% of them appearing once. CDR3 length equals 15 residues. With 1 base clipped from V and 6 bases from J, the junction kept 4 bases outside the gene matches. The germline V gene has CDR1 SNHLY and CDR2 FYNNEI. This clonotype occurred once. Its target is unknown. Specified treatment: approximately 10-day PBMC culture with coronavirus spike peptide pools or control peptides (ViraFEST assay). Cultures of PBMCs, 1.5 million to 2 million per well, were set up with 7.5 to 10 IU/ml IL-2 and about 9.7 ug/ml peptide pools.

The J gene is TRBJ2-4, the V gene TRBV2; 9 bases map to TRBD2. This sequence was found in a human donor who had recovered from COVID-19. Material: CD4+ T cells from blood, cultured in vitro. CDR3 sequence (DNA): TGTGCCAGCAGTGAAGGGCTAGCGGGAAGAAACATTCAGTACTTC. Protein sequence: CASSEGLAGRNIQYF.